Below are 27 T cell receptor beta chains sequenced from a single sample in a study of tumor-infiltrating lymphocytes in primary liver carcinoma. Unsorted whole blood supplied the RNA, and germline DNA was extracted too. Synthesis of TCR beta cDNA was carried out from about 540 ng total RNA with a constant-region primer. Researchers made the TCR beta libraries by running three nested multiplex PCR rounds with slightly modified ARM-PCR. TRBV1-TRBV30 forward primers and a C-beta reverse primer were used in the first two PCR rounds, which each ran for approximately 10 cycles. MiXCR, applied by TCRdb to the multiplex PCR reads, yields one record per CDR3 protein. The profile shows fewer than 400,000 distinct CDR3 sequences, around three fifths of them singletons. Sequencing was carried out using peripheral blood. Receptors were obtained from a young woman with primary liver carcinoma and hepatitis B virus infection.

This clonotype was found many times. The chain carries TRBV11-2 and TRBJ2-1, with D perhaps given as TRBD1 or TRBD2 (5 bases each). Per germline, CDR1 SGHAT and CDR2 FQNNGV. The CDR3 loop spans 14 amino acids. The V gene lost 3 bases and the J gene lost 8 bases, with 14 bases spanning the gap. The CDR3 coding sequence is TGTGCCAGCAGCTTGGGGGATAACGGGTATGAGCAGTTCTTC. It encodes CASSLGDNGYEQFF. Full variable domain (rest looked up from reference TRBV11-2 and TRBJ2-1): EAGVAQSPRYKIIEKRQSVAFWCNPISGHATLYWYQQILGQGPKLLIQFQNNGVVDDSQLPKDRFSAERLKGVDSTLKIQPAKLEDSAVYLCASSLGDNGYEQFFGPGTRLTVL.

This clonotype was counted a single time. A single base separates this from a much larger clone, so it may be a read error. The V gene is TRBV6-2 or TRBV6-3, the J gene TRBJ2-5; D gene ambiguous. The CDR3 contains 13 residues. Germline-derived CDR1 and CDR2 are MNHEY and SVGEGT. The CDR3 sequence: CASSLFSQETQHF. CDR3 in DNA: TGTGCCAGCAGTTTGTTCTCCCAAGAGACCCAGCACTTC.

V usage is TRBV11-1 and J usage is TRBJ1-3, with 7 positions matching TRBD1. With 9 bases clipped from V and 2 bases from J, the junction kept 7 bases outside the gene matches. Germline CDR1 and CDR2: SGHAT and FQDESV (reference sequence). The CDR3 is 14 amino acids. The CDR3 is CASNSGTAGNTIYF. In nucleotides, the CDR3 is TGTGCCAGTAACTCTGGGACAGCTGGAAACACCATATATTTT.

The gene calls are TRBV11-3 and TRBJ2-3, with a possible D match to TRBD1 (5 bases). Germline V lookup: CDR1 SGHNT, CDR2 YENEEA. CDR3 size: 15 residues. V was pared by 1 base and J by 5 bases, with 13 bases between. The DNA of the CDR3 is TGTGCCAGCAGCTTAGGGGGCCGCGTGATAGATACGCAGTATTTT. This gives the protein CASSLGGRVIDTQYF.

This clonotype was observed a few times. This rearrangement joins TRBV4-2 to TRBJ2-7, with 11 bases aligning to TRBD2. This CDR3 region has 17 residues. CDR1 and CDR2 from the germline V gene are LGHNA and YNFKEQ. The J segment lost 5 bases and the V segment lost 0 bases, leaving 9 bases of the junction unmatched. The CDR3 DNA sequence: TGTGCCAGCAGCCAAGATGGTCCTAGCGGGAGGACCCACGAGCAGTACTTC. Residues: CASSQDGPSGRTHEQYF.

Turning to this clonotype: A much larger clone is a single base away; this may be a read error. The chain couples TRBV12-3 or TRBV12-4 to TRBJ2-7, with no clear D. The length of the CDR3 is 12 residues. CDR3 nucleotide sequence: TGTGTCAGCAGCCCAGGCCGCCACGAGCAGTACTTC. Protein product: CVSSPGRHEQYF.

At least ten counts were recorded for this clonotype. This chain links TRBV11-2 with TRBJ2-4; possible D gene TRBD1, 6 bases. This CDR3 has 15 amino acids. CDR1 is SGHAT, CDR2 FQNNGV, per germline. V lost 5 bases, J lost 4 bases, and 15 bases lay in between. The CDR3 DNA reads TGTGCCAGCAGCCCCCGGACAGCCGGTAAAAACATTCAGTACTTC. Its translation is CASSPRTAGKNIQYF.

Comments on this clonotype: The junction departs from the called germline gene at one end, perhaps through a read error. The chain couples TRBV4-3 to TRBJ2-2, with 8 bases aligning to TRBD1. This CDR3 contains 15 residues. The germline V gene has CDR1 LGHNA and CDR2 YSLEER. The CDR3 DNA is TGCGCCAGCGGCCAAGATACAGGGGGCACCGGGGAGCTGTTTTTT. Its translation is CASGQDTGGTGELFF.

This clonotype was seen only once. This likely comes from a read error, as the CDR3 has no conserved phenylalanine or tryptophan at its end. V gene TRBV11-2 combines with J gene TRBJ1-1; possibly TRBD1 for D (5 bases). The length of the CDR3 is 15 residues. Germline values: CDR1 SGHAT, CDR2 FQNNGV. CDR3 loop: CAGSLEAGPNTEAFV. The CDR3 DNA reads TGTGCCGGCAGCTTAGAAGCAGGGCCGAACACTGAAGCTTTCGTT.

This clonotype has ten or more counts. The rearrangement links TRBV12-3 or TRBV12-4 to TRBJ2-1; D is uncertain. The CDR3 has 13 residues. V was shortened by 3 bases and J by 8 bases, with 11 bases between the two germline ends. As DNA, the CDR3 is TGTGCCAGCAGTTTCGTCTTCTCCCATGAGCAGTTCTTC. Translating gives CASSFVFSHEQFF.

This clonotype has at least ten counts. The chain links TRBV11-3 to TRBJ1-4; no clear D. Germline CDR1 SGHNT, CDR2 YENEEA. This CDR3 comprises 15 residues. Trimming took 5 bases from V and 8 from J, leaving 18 bases between them. The CDR3 spells CASSPTRPSEEKLFF. CDR3 nucleotide sequence: TGTGCCAGCAGCCCCACCCGGCCCTCCGAGGAAAAACTGTTTTTT.

This clonotype was seen only a few times. The chain carries TRBV28 and TRBJ2-7; D could derive from TRBD1 or TRBD2 (5 bases each). CDR1 and CDR2 (germline): MDHEN, SYDVKM. V was clipped by 8 bases and J by 6 bases, with 20 bases between them. This CDR3 has 14 residues. The CDR3 nucleotides are TGTGCCAGCTCGGTGGGGGTGAGCGAAACCGAGCAGTACTTC. Amino acid sequence: CASSVGVSETEQYF.

This chain joins TRBV7-9 and TRBJ1-1; D gene uncertain. There are 16 residues in the CDR3. CDR1 and CDR2 from the germline V gene are SEHNR and FQNEAQ (reference sequence). Trimming stripped 0 bases from V and 7 bases from J, with 18 bases between. The CDR3 sequence is CASSLANNSKGGEAFF. Written as DNA, the CDR3 is TGTGCCAGCAGCTTAGCGAACAATAGTAAAGGCGGTGAAGCTTTCTTT. The whole variable domain, remainder taken from reference TRBV7-9 and TRBJ1-1, is DTGVSQNPRHKITKRGQNVTFRCDPISEHNRLYWYRQTLGQGPEFLTYFQNEAQLEKSRLLSDRFSAERPKGSFSTLEIQRTEQGDSAMYLCASSLANNSKGGEAFFGQGTRLTVV.

Points on this clonotype: Because the CDR3 is missing its conserved closing phenylalanine or tryptophan, this is likely a read error. V gene TRBV12-3 or TRBV12-4 combines with J gene TRBJ2-7; no reliable D call. V lost 6 bases and J lost 9, with 15 bases in between. CDR3 length: 12 residues. CDR3 sequence: CASSPGPFGQYL. CDR3 sequence (DNA): TGTGCCAGCAGCCCAGGCCCGTTCGGGCAGTACTTG.

In its sample, this clonotype was seen many times. The chain employs TRBV4-1 and TRBJ2-1, with D unresolved. This CDR3 contains 12 residues. CDR1 MGHRA and CDR2 YSYEKL come from the germline V gene. The V end was cut by 3 bases, the J end by 8 bases, with 8 bases between. The chain's CDR3 is CASSQPSDEQFF. CDR3 DNA sequence: TGCGCCAGCAGCCAGCCGAGCGATGAGCAGTTCTTC.

This clonotype was found once. This CDR3 fails to terminate in the conserved phenylalanine or tryptophan, so it likely reflects a read error. The chain has TRBV11-2 and TRBJ1-1; TRBD1 matches 8 bases. This CDR3 is built from 15 residues. Germline V lookup: CDR1 SGHAT, CDR2 FQNNGV. CDR3 DNA: TGTGCCAGGAGCTTAGAGACAGGGGTTGATACTGAAGCTTTCTAT. Translation gives CARSLETGVDTEAFY.

This clonotype was detected a few times. CDR3 residues: CACGLGRAGELFF. The CDR3 nucleotides are TGTGCCTGCGGACTGGGGCGGGCCGGGGAGCTGTTTTTT. The rearrangement links TRBV30 to TRBJ2-2; D may match TRBD1 or TRBD2 (5 bases each). With 6 bases removed from V and 6 bases from J, the gap between germline ends came to 14 bases. The V gene's germline CDR1 is GTSNPN and CDR2 SVGIG (reference sequence). This CDR3 is 13 amino acids long.

This clonotype was recorded a few times. The rearrangement uses TRBV7-9 and TRBJ2-7; 10 positions agree with TRBD2. Unmatched junction bases numbered 3, after V lost 1 base and J lost 3 bases. The CDR3 contains 15 residues. The V gene's germline CDR1 is SEHNR and CDR2 FQNEAQ (reference sequence). DNA of the CDR3: TGTGCCAGCAGCTTAGGGACTAGCGGATTCTACGAGCAGTACTTC. This gives the protein CASSLGTSGFYEQYF.

The V gene is TRBV5-6, the J gene TRBJ2-1; no reliable D call. Germline V CDR1 and CDR2: SGHDT, YYEEEE. The CDR3 sequence is 12 residues long. Deletions cut 7 bases from V and 9 bases from J, with 14 bases between. CDR3 sequence (DNA): TGTGCCAGCGGCTCGGTAGGTCGTGAGCAGTTCTTC. This translates into CASGSVGREQFF.

The chain links TRBV12-3 or TRBV12-4 to TRBJ1-1; 10 bases align to TRBD1. This CDR3 region has 14 residues. Trimming cost V 7 bases and J 7 bases; bases outside gene matches: 9. The CDR3 DNA reads as TGTGCCAGCATTACAGACAGGGGGCCGGGTGAAGCTTTCTTT. Translated: CASITDRGPGEAFF.

The chain has TRBV5-8 and TRBJ1-6; tentative D call: TRBD1 (5 bases). CDR1 SGHTS and CDR2 YDEGEE come from the germline V gene. Trimming took off 4 bases at V and 10 bases at J, with 18 bases between the two ends. The CDR3 totals 15 residues. The CDR3, as DNA: TGTGCCAGCAGCCACATCGGGAGGGGTAACTCACCCCTCCACTTT. This sequence encodes CASSHIGRGNSPLHF.

The genes are TRBV5-5 and TRBJ1-2, with D hard to call. The CDR3 loop spans 13 amino acids. Germline lookup yields CDR1 SGHKS and CDR2 YYEKEE (reference sequence). V shed 0 bases and J shed 8 bases, with 11 bases lying between them. Written as DNA, the CDR3 is TGTGCCAGCAGCTTGGTGGAAGGGCTCGGCTACACCTTC. Its protein product is CASSLVEGLGYTF.

This clonotype was seen only a few times. V and J are TRBV4-1 and TRBJ1-1; D may be TRBD1 (5 bases). CDR1 and CDR2 (germline): MGHRA, YSYEKL. Between the trimmed V and J ends, which lost 0 bases and 8 bases, there was a span of 19 bases. This CDR3 spans 16 amino acids. Here the CDR3 reads CASSQDAAGRLWEAFF. The CDR3, as DNA: TGCGCCAGCAGCCAAGATGCGGCAGGGAGGTTGTGGGAAGCTTTCTTT.

The CDR3 loop reads CRPGNTQYF. In DNA, the CDR3 is TGCAGGCCCGGAAATACGCAGTATTTT. The chain couples TRBV20-1 to TRBJ2-3; D call uncertain. Germline values: CDR1 DFQATT, CDR2 SNEGSKA (reference sequence). The CDR3 is 9 residues long.

With respect to this clonotype: One end of the junction varies from germline; a read error may be responsible. This chain links TRBV29-1 with TRBJ1-1, with 7 bases aligning to TRBD1. Looked up from germline, CDR1 is SQVTM and CDR2 is ANQGSEA. The CDR3 is made up of 14 amino acids. DNA for the CDR3: TGCAGCGCAGCCCAGGGACAGATTAACACCGAAGCTTTCTTT. It is translated as CSAAQGQINTEAFF.

To note about this clonotype: A much more abundant neighbour one base away suggests this may be a read error. This chain joins TRBV29-1 and TRBJ1-1, with D perhaps TRBD1 (5 bases). In germline, CDR1 is SQVTM, CDR2 ANQGSEA. CDR3 size: 11 residues. CDR3 sequence reads: CGVGGFTEAFF. The CDR3, as DNA: TGCGGCGTTGGGGGATTCACTGAAGCTTTCTTT.

The J gene is TRBJ2-1, the V gene TRBV11-2; TRBD2 might be the D (6 bases). This CDR3 region has 16 residues. CDR1 is SGHAT, CDR2 FQNNGV, per germline. V was shortened by 9 bases and J by 4 bases, with 22 bases between the two germline ends. The CDR3: CASSPQVGSDYNEQFF. The CDR3 DNA is TGTGCCAGTAGCCCCCAGGTCGGGAGCGATTACAATGAGCAGTTCTTC.